The clone carrying this TCR beta chain was seen only a few times. Its cognate antigen is unknown. The J segment lost 0 bases and the V segment lost 3 bases, leaving 7 bases of the junction unmatched. Germline CDR1 reads LGHNA; CDR2 reads YSLEER. This CDR3 spans 19 amino acids. TCRdb used MiXCR to reprocess the 5' RACE reads, holding one entry per CDR3 protein. The repertoire has 450,000 to 500,000 distinct CDR3 sequences, approximately 15% of them found once; the top ten carry 0.98%. The sample originates from a study of identical twins. Study-level results: Clonotypes of the beta chain that were abundant in cord blood carried fewer insertions (memory repertoires showed none).

These data were also reused for a study on yellow fever vaccine responses in identical twins. That work adds: On the reported evidence, twins' vaccine T cell responses seemed partly convergent and partly personalized.

The chain uses TRBV4-3 and TRBJ2-4, with 14 bases aligning to TRBD2. This receptor was taken from a young woman in good health. The specimen sequenced was CD4+ T cells sorted from blood. CDR3 in DNA: TGCGCCAGCAGCCACGGGACTAGCGGGGGCCACCTAGCCAAAAACATTCAGTACTTC. Translated, it gives CASSHGTSGGHLAKNIQYF.